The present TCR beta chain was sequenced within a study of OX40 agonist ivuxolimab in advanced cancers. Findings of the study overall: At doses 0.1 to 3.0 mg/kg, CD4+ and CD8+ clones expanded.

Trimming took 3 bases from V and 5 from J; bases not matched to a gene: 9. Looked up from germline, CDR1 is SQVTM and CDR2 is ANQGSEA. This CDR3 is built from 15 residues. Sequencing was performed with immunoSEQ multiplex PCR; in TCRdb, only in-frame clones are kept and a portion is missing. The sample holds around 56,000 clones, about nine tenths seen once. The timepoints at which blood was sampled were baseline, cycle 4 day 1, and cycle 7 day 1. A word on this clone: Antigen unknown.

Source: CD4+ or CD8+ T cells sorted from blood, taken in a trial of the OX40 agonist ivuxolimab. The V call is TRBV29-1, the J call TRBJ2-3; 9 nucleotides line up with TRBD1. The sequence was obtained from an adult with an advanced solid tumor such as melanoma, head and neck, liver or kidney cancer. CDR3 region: CSVEANRGPGDTQYF. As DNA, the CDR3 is TGCAGCGTTGAGGCCAACAGGGGGCCAGGAGATACGCAGTATTTT.